Below are 10 T cell receptor beta chains sequenced from a single sample in a study of cytomegalovirus exposure and HLA in healthy donors. The PCR was carried out with 60 Vbeta primers and 13 Jbeta primers. Libraries were prepared by immunoSEQ multiplex PCR; TCRdb keeps only in-frame clonotypes and omits some of them. The sample lists approximately 100,000 clones, more than 80% seen once, with less than 5% in the top ten. Material for sequencing was PBMCs. The origin of the receptors is a man aged 30-40 years in good health and CMV-seronegative.

This sequence joins TRBV5-4 and TRBJ2-3, with 11 bases fitting TRBD2. The germline V gene has CDR1 SGHNT and CDR2 YYREEE (reference sequence). The junction had 6 bases not matched to a gene; V was cut back by 4 bases and J by 2 bases. This CDR3 has 16 residues. The CDR3 DNA reads TGTGCCAGCAGCGACAAGACTAGCGGGATCACAGATACGCAGTATTTT. It yields the protein CASSDKTSGITDTQYF.

The genes are TRBV5-4 and TRBJ2-5; maybe TRBD2 (5 bases). The CDR3 loop spans 15 amino acids. V shed 4 bases and J shed 5 bases, with 18 bases lying between them. Germline V CDR1 and CDR2: SGHNT, YYREEE (reference sequence). CDR3: CASSTPRKREETQYF. CDR3 bases: TGTGCCAGCAGCACCCCGCGGAAAAGGGAGGAGACCCAGTACTTC.

This sequence joins TRBV6-5 and TRBJ1-1; a weak D match, TRBD1 (6 bases). The germline gives CDR1 MNHEY, CDR2 SVGAGI. This CDR3 spans 13 amino acids. V lost 7 bases to trimming and J lost 4 bases, with 13 bases between them. CDR3 nucleotides: TGTGCCAGCACCTCCAGCAGGGGCACTGAAGCTTTCTTT. As protein: CASTSSRGTEAFF.

In its sample, this clone was seen once. The gene calls are TRBV14 and TRBJ2-7, with 9 bases matching TRBD2. The CDR3 runs 15 residues. The germline gives CDR1 SGHDN, CDR2 FVKESK. Germline trimming cut 0 bases from V and 4 bases from J; bases unmatched to any gene: 4. Written as DNA, the CDR3 is TGTGCCAGCAGCCAAGATAGCGGGAGTGGATACGAGCAGTACTTC. It yields the protein CASSQDSGSGYEQYF.

The CDR3 DNA is TGTGCCAGCAGCTATGGGACTAATCCCATTCAGTACTTC. Protein sequence: CASSYGTNPIQYF. This chain joins TRBV5-6 and TRBJ2-4; 7 bases fit TRBD2. V gave up 3 bases and J gave up 9 bases; unmatched junction bases: 6. The length of the CDR3 is 13 residues. CDR1 and CDR2 (germline): SGHDT, YYEEEE.

J is TRBJ2-1 and V is TRBV4-1, with 10 bases aligning to TRBD1. Per the germline V gene, CDR1 is MGHRA and CDR2 is YSYEKL. The junction had 14 bases not matched to a gene; V was cut back by 3 bases and J by 6 bases. This CDR3 is built from 18 residues. CDR3 in amino acids: CASSQKERQGAGGNEQFF. CDR3 nucleotide sequence: TGCGCCAGCAGCCAGAAAGAGCGACAGGGGGCCGGGGGCAATGAGCAGTTCTTC.

The chain has TRBV2 and TRBJ2-7; 8 nucleotides align to TRBD1. The V gene's germline CDR1 is SNHLY and CDR2 FYNNEI. V lost 1 base to trimming and J lost 6 bases; unmatched junction nucleotides: 2. The CDR3 is 13 residues long. CDR3 amino acids: CASSEGQGSEQYF. CDR3 DNA sequence: TGTGCCAGCAGTGAAGGACAGGGGAGCGAGCAGTACTTC.

The chain links TRBV13 to TRBJ2-1; 8 bases agree with TRBD1. The V gene end was trimmed by 6 bases and the J gene end by 4 bases; junction bases not matched to a gene: 20. Germline CDR1 is PRHDT and CDR2 is FYEKMQ (reference sequence). This CDR3 region has 19 residues. CDR3 amino acids: CASSSTLDRVSSAYNEQFF. CDR3 DNA sequence: TGTGCCAGCAGTTCTACTCTGGACAGGGTAAGCTCGGCGTACAATGAGCAGTTCTTC.

This clone was found once. V is TRBV5-4 and J is TRBJ2-1; the match to TRBD2 covers 13 bases. Trimming took 5 bases from V and 6 from J; bases not matched to a gene: 5. Germline lookup yields CDR1 SGHNT and CDR2 YYREEE (reference sequence). The CDR3 contains 15 residues. CDR3: CASRQTSGGINEQFF. In DNA, the CDR3 is TGTGCCAGCAGGCAGACTAGCGGGGGGATCAATGAGCAGTTCTTC. Looking up the rest from reference TRBV5-4 and TRBJ2-1 gives the full variable domain: ETGVTQSPTHLIKTRGQQVTLRCSSQSGHNTVSWYQQALGQGPQFIFQYYREEENGRGNFPPRFSGLQFPNYSSELNVNALELDDSALYLCASRQTSGGINEQFFGPGTRLTVL.

As regards this clone: This sample includes further DNA sequences coding for the same CDR3. This chain links TRBV5-1 with TRBJ2-5, with TRBD1 matching over 8 bases. Germline loops: CDR1 SGHRS, CDR2 YFSETQ. This CDR3 comprises 15 residues. The V gene end was trimmed by 4 bases and the J gene end by 1 base; junction bases not matched to a gene: 6. The CDR3 nucleotides are TGCGCCAGCAGCCCCGACAGGGGATCCCAAGAGACCCAGTACTTC. As protein: CASSPDRGSQETQYF.